This T cell receptor beta chain appears in the sequencing data of a study of PD-L1 blockade in urothelial cancer. Study information: In the patient group, most of the roughly 30 were males with bladder-origin urothelial cancer. Analysis of blood occurred 3 weeks (second dose) and 6 weeks after treatment start. Previous chemotherapy exposure amounted to 0 to 3 regimens for patients. Findings and limits, study-wide: Clones that were tumor-associated expanded more in the blood of durable-benefit patients at 3 weeks.

Libraries were prepared by immunoSEQ multiplex PCR; TCRdb keeps only in-frame clonotypes and omits some of them. The sample holds around 71,000 clones, around four fifths seen once. Points on this clone: The antigen is unknown.

Noted time point: pretreatment peripheral blood. This receptor was obtained from a man in his forties or fifties with urothelial cancer. Source: PBMCs, taken around atezolizumab (anti-PD-L1) treatment.

CDR3 region: CSANQEGYTF. The CDR3 coding sequence is TGCAGTGCTAACCAAGAGGGCTACACCTTC. V gene TRBV20-1 combines with J gene TRBJ1-2; D is unresolved. Trimming took off 4 bases at V and 8 bases at J, with 8 bases between the two ends. The CDR3 spans 10 residues. CDR1 DFQATT and CDR2 SNEGSKA come from the germline V gene (reference sequence).